These T cell receptor beta chains were read from a single sample in a study of long-term antiretroviral therapy in people with HIV. Only in-frame clones appear in the TCRdb table, and some are missing; sequencing was by immunoSEQ multiplex PCR. In the table there are fewer than 20,000 clones, 78% of which are singletons. The sample was unsorted PBMCs, taken 0.3 years after starting antiretroviral therapy. These receptors were obtained from a woman in her 50s with HIV. CDR3s include the opening cysteine and the closing phenylalanine or tryptophan. Fields, in order: CDR3 DNA, CDR3 protein, V gene, clone size, D gene, J gene. D genes are given only for firm matches. Clone sizes are given selectively: once, few, many, or a class where the clone is expanded.

TGTGCCAGCAGTGAAGTAAGATCGAGCAGGGTAGCAAACACCATATATTTT	CASSEVRSSRVANTIYF	TRBV6-1	NA	NA	TRBJ1-3
TGTGCCAGCAGAACGACGGGACTAGCGCACAATGAGCAGTTCTTC	CASRTTGLAHNEQFF	TRBV2	NA	TRBD2	TRBJ2-1
TGTGCCAGCAGTCCTAGCCCGGGACAGATTCGCAGAGATACGCAGTATTTT	CASSPSPGQIRRDTQYF	TRBV2	NA	TRBD1	TRBJ2-3
TGTGCCAGCAGCCCCAGACAGGGCTACGAGCAGTACTTC	CASSPRQGYEQYF	TRBV11-2	few	TRBD1	TRBJ2-7
TGTGCCAGCAGCTTGCTGGGGCAGGGAACTGAAAAACTGTTTTTT	CASSLLGQGTEKLFF	TRBV7-9	NA	NA	TRBJ1-4
TGTGCCAGCAGCATCGGGACGGGGAACAATGAGCAGTTCTTC	CASSIGTGNNEQFF	TRBV5-6	NA	NA	TRBJ2-1
TGCGCCAGCAGCGGGACAGCAACTAATGAAAAACTGTTTTTT	CASSGTATNEKLFF	TRBV4-1	NA	TRBD1	TRBJ1-4
TGTGCCAGCAGCTCCGGGGACAGCCAAAACACCATATATTTT	CASSSGDSQNTIYF	TRBV11-3	NA	TRBD1	TRBJ1-3
TGTGCCAGCAGGGCGGGGAACACCGGGGAGCTGTTTTTT	CASRAGNTGELFF	TRBV27	NA	NA	TRBJ2-2
TGTGCCAGCGTGAAGGGGAACTACACTGAAGCTTTCTTT	CASVKGNYTEAFF	TRBV21-1	NA	NA	TRBJ1-1
TGTGCTAGTGGTTCCTGGGAGCCCACAGATACGCAGTATTTT	CASGSWEPTDTQYF	TRBV12-5	NA	NA	TRBJ2-3
TGTGCCAGCTCCGAGGGACAGGGGGCGACGGGCAATCAGCCCCAGCATTTT	CASSEGQGATGNQPQHF	TRBV18	NA	TRBD1	TRBJ1-5
TGTGCCAGCAGCTTAACTAATGAAAAACTGTTTTTT	CASSLTNEKLFF	TRBV5-8	NA	NA	TRBJ1-4
TGCAGCGTCGCCGGGACCTTGAACACTGAAGCTTTCTTT	CSVAGTLNTEAFF	TRBV29-1	once	NA	TRBJ1-1
TGTGCCAGCAGTTACTCGACAGGGGAGGATGGCTACACCTTC	CASSYSTGEDGYTF	TRBV6-5	NA	TRBD1	TRBJ1-2
TGTGCCAGCAGTTCCGGGACGTATAATTCACCCCTCCACTTT	CASSSGTYNSPLHF	TRBV28	few	NA	TRBJ1-6
TGTGCCAGCAGCCCGGGGGGGCCCCAAGAGACCCAGTACTTC	CASSPGGPQETQYF	TRBV5-4	NA	TRBD2	TRBJ2-5
TGTGCCAGCAGCGTGGGCTACTCTTGGGACGAGACCCAGTACTTC	CASSVGYSWDETQYF	TRBV9	NA	NA	TRBJ2-5
TGCGCCAGCAGACTTCGGCCAGTGTCGAACACTGAAGCTTTCTTT	CASRLRPVSNTEAFF	TRBV5-1	NA	NA	TRBJ1-1
TGTGCCAGCAGTCTAGTGGACAGGGTTAATTCACCCCTCCACTTT	CASSLVDRVNSPLHF	TRBV9	NA	TRBD1	TRBJ1-6
TGTGCCAGTAGTGGGGCAGGGAATCAGCCCCAGCATTTT	CASSGAGNQPQHF	TRBV19	NA	NA	TRBJ1-5
TGTGCCAGCAGCTTAGCGGGGGAGGGAGAGACCCAGTACTTC	CASSLAGEGETQYF	TRBV7-2	NA	TRBD2	TRBJ2-5
TGCGCCAGCAGCTTGGAGGGGGACGGTACGGAAGCTTTCTTT	CASSLEGDGTEAFF	TRBV5-1	NA	NA	TRBJ1-1
TGTGCCAGCAGCTTCGAGGGGGTGGTTGGACTTGCTGAAGCTTTCTTT	CASSFEGVVGLAEAFF	TRBV7-8	few	NA	TRBJ1-1
TGTGCCAGCAGCTCCCTCCAGGGGGAGGAGACCCAGTACTTC	CASSSLQGEETQYF	TRBV7-9	NA	TRBD1	TRBJ2-5
TGTGCCATCAGGAAGGGACAGGGGGCGCCGGAAACAGATACGCAGTATTTT	CAIRKGQGAPETDTQYF	TRBV10-3	NA	TRBD1	TRBJ2-3
TGTGCCAGCAGCCCACGGGAAAGGTGGCATGAGCAGTTCTTC	CASSPRERWHEQFF	TRBV6-5	NA	NA	TRBJ2-1
TGTGCCAGCAGCTTCCGACAGGGGGGGTCCTATAATTCACCCCTCCACTTT	CASSFRQGGSYNSPLHF	TRBV5-6	NA	TRBD1	TRBJ1-6
TGTGCCAGCAGCTTGAGCAGGAATGAGCAGTTCTTC	CASSLSRNEQFF	TRBV7-9	NA	NA	TRBJ2-1
TGTGCCTGGAGTGTTAATTGGTTGCAGGGCTACACCTTC	CAWSVNWLQGYTF	TRBV30	NA	NA	TRBJ1-2
TGCAGCGTTGAAGGGACCAAGTCGTACCAAGAGACCCAGTACTTC	CSVEGTKSYQETQYF	TRBV29-1	NA	NA	TRBJ2-5
TGTGCCAGCAGCTTATCAAGCGCGTACACAGATACGCAGTATTTT	CASSLSSAYTDTQYF	TRBV11-2	NA	NA	TRBJ2-3
TGTGCCAGCAGCTTGAGGGGGGCCGCAGATACGCAGTATTTT	CASSLRGAADTQYF	TRBV5-4	few	NA	TRBJ2-3
TGTGCCAGCCGACCCCGGGACAGGTCCAATGAAAAACTGTTTTTT	CASRPRDRSNEKLFF	TRBV2	few	TRBD1	TRBJ1-4
TGTGCCAGTAGTATCTGGGGACCCGATGGCTACACCTTC	CASSIWGPDGYTF	TRBV19	NA	NA	TRBJ1-2
TGCAGCTGGACAGGGACTCACGAGCAGTACTTC	CSWTGTHEQYF	TRBV20-1	NA	TRBD1	TRBJ2-7
TGCGCCAGCAGCGTGACAGGGGGCGAGAACACTGAAGCTTTCTTT	CASSVTGGENTEAFF	TRBV5-1	few	TRBD1	TRBJ1-1
TGCAGCGTCCGAATGGACTCTGGAAACACCATATATTTT	CSVRMDSGNTIYF	TRBV29-1	NA	NA	TRBJ1-3
TGTGCCAGCAGCTTAGGGCAACAAGAGACCCAGTACTTC	CASSLGQQETQYF	TRBV7-3	NA	NA	TRBJ2-5
TGCGCCAGCAGCTTAATCGTCCAGGGGAACACCGGGGAGCTGTTTTTT	CASSLIVQGNTGELFF	TRBV5-1	NA	NA	TRBJ2-2
TGTGCCAGCAGCATAGGGACCGGGGAGCTGTTTTTT	CASSIGTGELFF	TRBV7-6	NA	NA	TRBJ2-2
TGCGCCAGCAGCTCTAGCGGGGGGTCCTACAATGAGCAGTTCTTC	CASSSSGGSYNEQFF	TRBV4-1	NA	TRBD2	TRBJ2-1
TGCGCCAGCAGCCAAGTCGAGGGGTGGGAGACCCAGTACTTC	CASSQVEGWETQYF	TRBV4-1	NA	NA	TRBJ2-5
TGTGCCAGCAACAAACAGGGAAGCACTGAAGCTTTCTTT	CASNKQGSTEAFF	TRBV6-1	few	NA	TRBJ1-1
TGCGCCAGCAGCTTCGGCATGGCTAATGAAAAACTGTTTTTT	CASSFGMANEKLFF	TRBV5-1	NA	NA	TRBJ1-4
TGCGCCAGCAGCTTGAACAGTAACTATGGCTACACCTTC	CASSLNSNYGYTF	TRBV5-1	few	NA	TRBJ1-2
TGCAGCGTTGAAAGGGGGGTAACAGATACGCAGTATTTT	CSVERGVTDTQYF	TRBV29-1	NA	NA	TRBJ2-3
TGTGCCAGCAGGACAGGGGAACCCTATGGCTACACCTTC	CASRTGEPYGYTF	TRBV28	NA	TRBD1	TRBJ1-2
TGTGCCAGCAGCTTAGTGCCCCAGGGTTCAGATACGCAGTATTTT	CASSLVPQGSDTQYF	TRBV5-6	NA	NA	TRBJ2-3
TGTGCCAGTAGTCTCGGGACAGGGTTTGAGGTCCAGTACTTC	CASSLGTGFEVQYF	TRBV19	NA	TRBD1	TRBJ2-5